This note documents a single T cell receptor (beta chain) sequence. There are a few counts of this clonotype. What antigen it recognizes has not been identified. No per-base quality is available; no much larger clone lies one base away. This sample was included in a study of T cell repertoires in cytomegalovirus infection (dated by TCRdb to the late 2010s). Context from the whole study: Alongside well-studied HLA-B-restricted epitopes, the peptide stimulations were aimed at recently identified HLA-C-restricted CMV epitopes, whose presentation resists viral immunomodulation. Donor HLA type was relevant to the analysis, as public TCR beta signatures indicated carriage of CMV infection together with the matching HLA type.

The treatment or condition tag for this specimen amounts to: in vitro stimulation with specific CMV peptide epitopes to enrich CMV-specific T cells. Sequencing was carried out with an Illumina HiSeq 1500. TCRdb itself trimmed the public reads at Q25 with fastp, ran MiXCR and retained productive beta chains. Rows with a matching CDR3 protein are joined into one entry that keeps the most common DNA and genes. In this sample the table shows fewer than 900,000 distinct CDR3 sequences, about 29% of which occur a single time. The leading ten clones occupy 13% of the sample. General findings and caveats noted by the study authors: The ex vivo response was dominated by HLA-C-restricted CMV-specific TCR beta clonotypes, which also provided the single most frequent clonotype in two of eight donors. In both this cohort and an independent cohort of 352 donors, the cumulative frequency of public TCR beta family members distinguished carriers of CMV infection plus the relevant HLA type.

Relative to germline, V is missing 5 bases and J is missing 5 bases, with 16 bases of the junction outside any gene match. From the cysteine up to the phenylalanine, the CDR3 has a length of 18 residues. The kept DNA is CDR3 alone, 54 bases in frame from the first base. Looking up the germline V gene yields CDR1 MNHEY and CDR2 SVGEGT. Material: cultured CD8+ T cells from PBMCs, obtained from culture after CMV antigen stimulation. Rearrangement joined TRBV6-2 or TRBV6-3 to TRBJ2-1, and 9 junctional nucleotides match TRBD1. The receptor was isolated from a human donor in good health (CMV status not recorded). Some clones in this sample may be carry-over from other donors' samples. CDR3 protein: CASSSYGDRDRANNEQFF. The DNA reads as follows: TGTGCCAGCAGTAGTTACGGGGACCGGGACAGGGCCAACAATGAGCAGTTCTTC.